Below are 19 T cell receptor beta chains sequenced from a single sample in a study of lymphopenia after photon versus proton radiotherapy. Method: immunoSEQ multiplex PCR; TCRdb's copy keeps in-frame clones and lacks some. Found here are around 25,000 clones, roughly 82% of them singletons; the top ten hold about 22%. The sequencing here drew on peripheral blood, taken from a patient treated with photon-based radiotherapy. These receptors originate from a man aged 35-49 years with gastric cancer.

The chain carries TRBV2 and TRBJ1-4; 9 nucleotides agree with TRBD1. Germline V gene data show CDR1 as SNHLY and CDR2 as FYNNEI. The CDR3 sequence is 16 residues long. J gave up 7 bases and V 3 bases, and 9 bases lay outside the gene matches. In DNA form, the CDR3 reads TGTGCCAGCAGTGACACAGGGGGCGCCGGGCCTGAAAAACTGTTTTTT. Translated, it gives CASSDTGGAGPEKLFF.

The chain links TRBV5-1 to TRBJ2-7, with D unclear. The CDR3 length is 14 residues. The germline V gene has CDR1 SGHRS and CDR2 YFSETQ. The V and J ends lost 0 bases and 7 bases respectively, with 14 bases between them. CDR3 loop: CASSLEPSLGEQYF. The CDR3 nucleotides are TGCGCCAGCAGCTTGGAACCGAGTCTCGGTGAGCAGTACTTC.

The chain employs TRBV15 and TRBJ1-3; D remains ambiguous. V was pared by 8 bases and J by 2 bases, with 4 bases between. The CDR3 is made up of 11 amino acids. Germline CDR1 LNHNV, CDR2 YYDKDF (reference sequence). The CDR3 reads CATVPGNTIYF. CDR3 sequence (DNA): TGTGCCACCGTCCCTGGAAACACCATATATTTT.

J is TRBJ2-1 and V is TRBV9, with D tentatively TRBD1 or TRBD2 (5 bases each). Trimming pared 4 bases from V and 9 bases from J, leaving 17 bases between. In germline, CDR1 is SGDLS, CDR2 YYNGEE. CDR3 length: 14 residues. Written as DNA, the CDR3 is TGTGCCAGCAGCCCCCACGGGACCCTTGGTGAGCAGTTCTTC. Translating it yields CASSPHGTLGEQFF.

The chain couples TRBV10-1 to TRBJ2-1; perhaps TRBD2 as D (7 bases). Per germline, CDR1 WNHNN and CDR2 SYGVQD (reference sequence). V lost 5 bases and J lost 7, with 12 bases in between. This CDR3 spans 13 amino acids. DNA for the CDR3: TGCGCCAGCAGTTGCGGGGGCGGGAATGAGCAGTTCTTC. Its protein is CASSCGGGNEQFF.

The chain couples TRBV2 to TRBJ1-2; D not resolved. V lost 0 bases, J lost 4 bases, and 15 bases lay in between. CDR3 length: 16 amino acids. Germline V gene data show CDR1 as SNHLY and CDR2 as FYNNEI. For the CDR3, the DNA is TGTGCCAGCAGTGAAGCGGCGCCCGTACAAACCTATGGCTACACCTTC. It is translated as CASSEAAPVQTYGYTF.

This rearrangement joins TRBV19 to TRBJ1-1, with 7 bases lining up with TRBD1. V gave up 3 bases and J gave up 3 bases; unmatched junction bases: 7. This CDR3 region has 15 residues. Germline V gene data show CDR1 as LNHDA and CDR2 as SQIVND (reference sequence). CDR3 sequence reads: CASSIPWTGDTEAFF. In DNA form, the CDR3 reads TGTGCCAGTAGTATTCCCTGGACAGGAGACACTGAAGCTTTCTTT.

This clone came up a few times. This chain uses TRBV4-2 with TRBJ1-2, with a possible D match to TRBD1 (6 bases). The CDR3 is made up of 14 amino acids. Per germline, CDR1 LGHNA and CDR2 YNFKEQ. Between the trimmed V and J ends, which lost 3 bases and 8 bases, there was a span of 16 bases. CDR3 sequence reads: CASSQVKGDGGYTF. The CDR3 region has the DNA TGTGCCAGCAGCCAGGTCAAGGGGGATGGGGGCTACACCTTC.

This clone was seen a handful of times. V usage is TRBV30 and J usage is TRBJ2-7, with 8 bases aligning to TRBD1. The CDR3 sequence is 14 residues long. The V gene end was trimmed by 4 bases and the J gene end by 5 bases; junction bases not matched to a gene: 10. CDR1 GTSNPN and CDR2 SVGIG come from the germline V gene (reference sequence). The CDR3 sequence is CAWNGGQGTHEQYF. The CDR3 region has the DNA TGTGCCTGGAATGGTGGACAGGGTACCCACGAGCAGTACTTC. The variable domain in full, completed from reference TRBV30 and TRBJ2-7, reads SQTIHQWPATLVQPVGSPLSLECTVEGTSNPNLYWYRQAAGRGLQLLFYSVGIGQISSEVPQNLSASRPQDRQFILSSKKLLLSDSGFYLCAWNGGQGTHEQYFGPGTRLTVT.

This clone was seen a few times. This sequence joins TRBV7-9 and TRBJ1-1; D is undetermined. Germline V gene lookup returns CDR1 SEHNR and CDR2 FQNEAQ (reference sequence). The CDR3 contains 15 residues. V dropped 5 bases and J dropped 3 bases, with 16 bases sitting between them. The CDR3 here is CASSPLGSGYTEAFF. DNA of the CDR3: TGTGCCAGCAGCCCACTAGGTAGCGGGTACACTGAAGCTTTCTTT.

Written as DNA, the CDR3 is TGTGCCAGCAGTTACTCCCCGGGACCGAACACTGAAGCTTTCTTT. It is translated as CASSYSPGPNTEAFF. The chain uses TRBV6-5 and TRBJ1-1; D may be TRBD1 (5 bases). The length of the CDR3 is 15 residues. CDR1 is MNHEY and CDR2 is SVGAGI in the germline V gene. V lost 0 bases, J lost 1 base, and 9 bases lay in between.

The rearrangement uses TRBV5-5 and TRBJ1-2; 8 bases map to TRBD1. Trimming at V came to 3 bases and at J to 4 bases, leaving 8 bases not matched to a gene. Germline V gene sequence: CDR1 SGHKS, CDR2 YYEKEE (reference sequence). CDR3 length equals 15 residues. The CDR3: CASSSGQVGFYGYTF. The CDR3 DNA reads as TGTGCCAGCAGCTCGGGACAGGTTGGGTTCTATGGCTACACCTTC.

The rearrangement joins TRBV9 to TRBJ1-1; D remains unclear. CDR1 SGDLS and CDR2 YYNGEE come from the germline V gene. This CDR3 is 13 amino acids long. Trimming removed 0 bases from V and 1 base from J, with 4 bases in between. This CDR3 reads CASSVAPNTEAFF. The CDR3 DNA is TGTGCCAGCAGCGTAGCACCGAACACTGAAGCTTTCTTT.

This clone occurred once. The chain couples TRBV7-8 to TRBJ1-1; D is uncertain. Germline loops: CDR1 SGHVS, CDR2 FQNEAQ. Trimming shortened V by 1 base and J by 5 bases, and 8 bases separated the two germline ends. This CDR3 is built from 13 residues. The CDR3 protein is CASSLGGGTEAFF. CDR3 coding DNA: TGTGCCAGCAGCTTAGGGGGTGGTACTGAAGCTTTCTTT.

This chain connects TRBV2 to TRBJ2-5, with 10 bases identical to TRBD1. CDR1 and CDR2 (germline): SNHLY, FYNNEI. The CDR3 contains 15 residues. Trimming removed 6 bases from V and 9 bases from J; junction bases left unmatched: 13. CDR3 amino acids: CASRSGTGAIRSQYF. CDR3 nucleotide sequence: TGTGCCAGCAGGTCCGGGACAGGGGCGATAAGGTCCCAGTACTTC.

The CDR3 bases are TGTGCCAGCAGTTTAGGCGTCGTGGGATCCTACGAGCAGTACTTC. It is translated as CASSLGVVGSYEQYF. The V gene is TRBV27, the J gene TRBJ2-7; D is unclear. The CDR3 consists of 15 residues. V lost 2 bases to trimming and J lost 1 base, with 12 bases between them. CDR1 MNHEY and CDR2 SMNVEV come from the germline V gene (reference sequence).

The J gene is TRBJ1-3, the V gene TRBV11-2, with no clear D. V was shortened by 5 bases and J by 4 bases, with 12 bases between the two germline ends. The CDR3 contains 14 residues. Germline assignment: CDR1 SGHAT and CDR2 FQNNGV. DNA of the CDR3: TGTGCCAGCAGCCCCTCTCAGAGGGGAAACACCATATATTTT. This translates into CASSPSQRGNTIYF.

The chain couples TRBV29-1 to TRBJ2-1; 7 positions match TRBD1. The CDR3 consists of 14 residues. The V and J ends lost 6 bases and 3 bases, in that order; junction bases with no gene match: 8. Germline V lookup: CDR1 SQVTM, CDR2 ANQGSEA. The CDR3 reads CSVQQGSLYNEQFF. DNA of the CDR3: TGCAGCGTCCAACAGGGGTCCCTCTACAATGAGCAGTTCTTC.

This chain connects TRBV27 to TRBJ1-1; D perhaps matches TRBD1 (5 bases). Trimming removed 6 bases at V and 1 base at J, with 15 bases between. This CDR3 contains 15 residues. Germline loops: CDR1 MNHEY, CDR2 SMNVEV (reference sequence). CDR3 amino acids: CASSRAAGANTEAFF. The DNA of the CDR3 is TGTGCCAGCAGCAGGGCGGCAGGAGCGAACACTGAAGCTTTCTTT.